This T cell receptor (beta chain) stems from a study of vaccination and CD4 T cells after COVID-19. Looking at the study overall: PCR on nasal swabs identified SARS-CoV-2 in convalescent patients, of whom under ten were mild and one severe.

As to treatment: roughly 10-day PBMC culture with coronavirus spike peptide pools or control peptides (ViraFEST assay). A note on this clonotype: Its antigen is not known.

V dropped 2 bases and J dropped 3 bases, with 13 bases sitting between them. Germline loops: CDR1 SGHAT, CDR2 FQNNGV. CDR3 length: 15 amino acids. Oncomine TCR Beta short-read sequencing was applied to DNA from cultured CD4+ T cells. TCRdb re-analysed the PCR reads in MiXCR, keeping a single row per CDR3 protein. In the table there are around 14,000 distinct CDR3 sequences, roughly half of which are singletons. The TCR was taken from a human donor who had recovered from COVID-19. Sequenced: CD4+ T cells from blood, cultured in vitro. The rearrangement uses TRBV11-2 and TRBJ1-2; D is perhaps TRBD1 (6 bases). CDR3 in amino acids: CASSLRYQGYYGYTF. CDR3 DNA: TGTGCCAGCAGCTTAAGATACCAGGGGTACTATGGCTACACCTTC.